The entry that follows covers one T cell receptor (beta chain) sequence. Its matching antigen is unknown. This entry is derived from a study of T cell responses to AZD1222 COVID-19 vaccine. Findings and caveats of the study: The study sampled repertoires only after the peak T cell response. A rise in Spike-specific TCR breadth and depth followed two AZD1222 doses. In a largely white British group with more females than males, clonal diversity was possibly underestimated. At study baseline, merely six AZD1222 recipients were seropositive.

Generated by immunoSEQ multiplex PCR, the TCRdb table keeps only in-frame clones and is missing some. Of around 100,000 clones listed, around 89% were seen once; the top ten hold over 7.5%. Between the trimmed V and J ends, which lost 7 bases and 14 bases, there was a span of 17 bases. The germline gives CDR1 PRHDT, CDR2 FYEKMQ (reference sequence). The CDR3 sequence is 12 residues long. The sample in question was peripheral blood, obtained on day 0 of AZD1222 vaccination. V gene TRBV13 combines with J gene TRBJ1-4; D is uncertain. This clonotype was obtained from an adult in good health. The CDR3 bases are TGTGCCAGCACTCCGTTGGGCACTTTTCTGTTTTTT. Protein sequence: CASTPLGTFLFF.